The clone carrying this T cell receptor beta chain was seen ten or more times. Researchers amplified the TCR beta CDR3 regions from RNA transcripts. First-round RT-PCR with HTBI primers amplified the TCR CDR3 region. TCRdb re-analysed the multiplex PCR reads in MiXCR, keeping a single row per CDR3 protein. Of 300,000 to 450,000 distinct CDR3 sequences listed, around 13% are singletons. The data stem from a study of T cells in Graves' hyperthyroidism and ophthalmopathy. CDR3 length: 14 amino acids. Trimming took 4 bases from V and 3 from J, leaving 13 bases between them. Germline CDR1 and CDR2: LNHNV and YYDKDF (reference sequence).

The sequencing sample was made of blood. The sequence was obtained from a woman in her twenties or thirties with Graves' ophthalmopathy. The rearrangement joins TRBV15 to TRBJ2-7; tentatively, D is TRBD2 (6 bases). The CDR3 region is CATSIEWGGYEQYF. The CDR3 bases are TGTGCCACCAGCATAGAATGGGGAGGCTACGAGCAGTACTTC.